This T cell receptor (beta chain) comes out of a study of blood T cell repertoires in COVID-19. The wider study: The United States, Italy and Spain supplied acute and convalescent COVID-19 samples. PBMCs, B-cell-depleted T cells, or T cells were the source of the cDNA or gDNA that made up the material.

The Seattle patients joined while their infection was active and were tracked longitudinally afterward. V trimming: 5 bases; J trimming: 7 bases; junction bases outside the gene matches: 10. The CDR3 covers 14 residues. The germline V gene has CDR1 LNHDA and CDR2 SQIVND (reference sequence). How the authors handled the data: Counts of nucleated cells, estimated from reference gene primer amplification, were obtained. Data came from immunoSEQ multiplex PCR; TCRdb stores just in-frame clones and leaves some out. V and J calls and clone size come straight from that table; D and trimming were deduced from the DNA. The sample shows 200,000 to 250,000 clones, 70% to 90% of them seen only once.

The chain recombines TRBV19 with TRBJ2-7; 8 bases line up with TRBD1. This clonotype was sampled from a woman aged 45-65 years with COVID-19, enrolled during active disease. Source material: peripheral blood. The CDR3 DNA sequence: TGTGCCAGTAGTCCGTCAGGGGGCCCTTGGGAGCAGTACTTC. It codes for CASSPSGGPWEQYF.